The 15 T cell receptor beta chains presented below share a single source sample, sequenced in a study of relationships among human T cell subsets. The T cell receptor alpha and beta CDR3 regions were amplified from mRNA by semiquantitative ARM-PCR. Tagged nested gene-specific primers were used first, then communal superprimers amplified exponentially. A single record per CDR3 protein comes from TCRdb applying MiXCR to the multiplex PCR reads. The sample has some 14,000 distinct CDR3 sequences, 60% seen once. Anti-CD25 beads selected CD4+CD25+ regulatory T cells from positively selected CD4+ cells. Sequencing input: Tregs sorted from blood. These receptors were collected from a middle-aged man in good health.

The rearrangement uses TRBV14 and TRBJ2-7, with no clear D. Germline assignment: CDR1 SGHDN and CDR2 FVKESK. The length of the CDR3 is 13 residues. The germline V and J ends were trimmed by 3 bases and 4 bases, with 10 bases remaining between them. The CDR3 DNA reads TGTGCCAGCAGCCAGGCGACTTTTTACGAGCAGTACTTC. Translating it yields CASSQATFYEQYF.

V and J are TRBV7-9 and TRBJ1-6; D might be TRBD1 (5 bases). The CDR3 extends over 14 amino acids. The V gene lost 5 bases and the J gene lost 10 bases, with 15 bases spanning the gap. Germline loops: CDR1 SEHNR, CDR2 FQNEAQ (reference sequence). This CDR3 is CASSQQGLDSPLHF. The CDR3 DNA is TGTGCCAGCAGCCAGCAGGGCTTGGACTCACCCCTCCACTTT. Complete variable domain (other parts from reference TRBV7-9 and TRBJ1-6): DTGVSQNPRHKITKRGQNVTFRCDPISEHNRLYWYRQTLGQGPEFLTYFQNEAQLEKSRLLSDRFSAERPKGSFSTLEIQRTEQGDSAMYLCASSQQGLDSPLHFGNGTRLTVT.

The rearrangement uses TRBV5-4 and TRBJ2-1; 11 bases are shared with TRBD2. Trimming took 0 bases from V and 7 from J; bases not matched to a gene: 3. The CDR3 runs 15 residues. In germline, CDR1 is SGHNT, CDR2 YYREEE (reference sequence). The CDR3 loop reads CASSLGLAGTNEQFF. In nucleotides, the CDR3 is TGTGCCAGCAGCTTGGGACTAGCGGGAACTAATGAGCAGTTCTTC.

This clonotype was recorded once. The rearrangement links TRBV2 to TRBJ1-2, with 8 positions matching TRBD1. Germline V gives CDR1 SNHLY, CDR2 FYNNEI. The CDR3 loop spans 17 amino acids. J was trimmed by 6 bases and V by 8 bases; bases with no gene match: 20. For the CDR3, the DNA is TGTGCCAGCCTGCCAGCGGGACAGGACCGACGGGGCAATGGCTACACCTTC. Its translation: CASLPAGQDRRGNGYTF.

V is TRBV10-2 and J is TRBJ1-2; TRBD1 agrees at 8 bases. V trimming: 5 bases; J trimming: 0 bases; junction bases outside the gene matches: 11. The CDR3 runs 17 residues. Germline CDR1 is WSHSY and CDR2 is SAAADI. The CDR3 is CASSTRSQGGTNYGYTF. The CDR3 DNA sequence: TGCGCCAGCAGTACCCGGTCACAGGGGGGAACTAACTATGGCTACACCTTC.

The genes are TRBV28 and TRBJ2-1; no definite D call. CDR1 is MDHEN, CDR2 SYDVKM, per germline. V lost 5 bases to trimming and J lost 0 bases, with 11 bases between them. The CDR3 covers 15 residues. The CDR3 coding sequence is TGTGCCAGCAGTGCATATGGAAGCTCCTACAATGAGCAGTTCTTC. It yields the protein CASSAYGSSYNEQFF.

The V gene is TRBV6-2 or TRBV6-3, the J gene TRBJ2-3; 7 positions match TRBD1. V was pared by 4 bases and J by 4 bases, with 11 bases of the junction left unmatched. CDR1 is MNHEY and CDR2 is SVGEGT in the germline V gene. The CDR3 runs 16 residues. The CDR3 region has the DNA TGTGCCAGCAGTTCCACAGGGGTGTCCGGTTCAGATACGCAGTATTTT. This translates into CASSSTGVSGSDTQYF.

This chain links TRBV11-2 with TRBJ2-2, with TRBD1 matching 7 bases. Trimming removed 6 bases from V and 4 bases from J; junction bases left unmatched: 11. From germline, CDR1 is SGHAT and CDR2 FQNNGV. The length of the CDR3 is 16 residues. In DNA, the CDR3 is TGTGCCAGCAGACAGCCGGGACAGCGTATCACCGGGGAGCTGTTTTTT. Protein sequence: CASRQPGQRITGELFF.

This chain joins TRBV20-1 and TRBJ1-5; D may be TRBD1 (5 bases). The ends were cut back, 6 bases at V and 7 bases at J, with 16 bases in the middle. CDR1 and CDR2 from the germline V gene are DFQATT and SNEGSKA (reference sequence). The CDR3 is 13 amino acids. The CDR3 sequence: CSAQGGKEQPQHF. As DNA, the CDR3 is TGCAGTGCCCAGGGAGGGAAGGAGCAGCCCCAGCATTTT.

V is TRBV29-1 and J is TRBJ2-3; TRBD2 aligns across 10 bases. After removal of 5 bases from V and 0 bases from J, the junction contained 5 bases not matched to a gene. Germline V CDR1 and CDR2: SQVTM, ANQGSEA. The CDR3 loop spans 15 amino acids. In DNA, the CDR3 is TGCAGCGTTCAGTATAGCGGGGGGAGCACAGATACGCAGTATTTT. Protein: CSVQYSGGSTDTQYF.

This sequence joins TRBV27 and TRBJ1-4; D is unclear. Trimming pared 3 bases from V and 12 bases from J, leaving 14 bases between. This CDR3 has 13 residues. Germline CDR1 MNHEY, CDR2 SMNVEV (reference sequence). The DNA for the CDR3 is TGTGCCAGCAGTTTTAGCCCCAGATCGGAACTGTTTTTT. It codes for CASSFSPRSELFF.

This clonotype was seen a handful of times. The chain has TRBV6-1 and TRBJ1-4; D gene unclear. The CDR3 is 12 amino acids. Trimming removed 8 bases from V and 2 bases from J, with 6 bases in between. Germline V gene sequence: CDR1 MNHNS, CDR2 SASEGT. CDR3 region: CASANTNEKLFF. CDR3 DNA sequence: TGTGCCAGCGCGAATACTAATGAAAAACTGTTTTTT.

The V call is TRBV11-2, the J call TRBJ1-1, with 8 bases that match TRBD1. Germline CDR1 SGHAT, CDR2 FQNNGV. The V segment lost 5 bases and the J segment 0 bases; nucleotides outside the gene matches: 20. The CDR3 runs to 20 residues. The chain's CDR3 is CASSPLGQGRGSSMNTEAFF. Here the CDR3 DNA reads TGTGCCAGCAGCCCCCTAGGACAGGGCAGGGGATCTTCGATGAACACTGAAGCTTTCTTT.

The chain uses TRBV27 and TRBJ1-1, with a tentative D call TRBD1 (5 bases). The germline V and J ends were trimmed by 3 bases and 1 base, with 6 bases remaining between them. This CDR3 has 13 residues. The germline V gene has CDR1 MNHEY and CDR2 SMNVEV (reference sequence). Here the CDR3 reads CASSFRGNTEAFF. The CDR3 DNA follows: TGTGCCAGCAGTTTTAGGGGGAACACTGAAGCTTTCTTT.

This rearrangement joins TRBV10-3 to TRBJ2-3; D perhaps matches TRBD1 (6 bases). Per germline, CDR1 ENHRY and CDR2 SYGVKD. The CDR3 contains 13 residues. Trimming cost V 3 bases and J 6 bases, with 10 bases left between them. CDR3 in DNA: TGTGCCATCAGTGAACAGGGAGCCGATACGCAGTATTTT. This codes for CAISEQGADTQYF.